Listed below are T cell receptor beta chains from one sample, sequenced in a study of T cells in narcolepsy. Method: immunoSEQ multiplex PCR; TCRdb's copy keeps in-frame clones and lacks some. There are tens of thousands of clones in the sample; around 85% occur only once, and about 1.6% lies in the top ten. The sample consisted of CD45RA- memory CD4+ T cells from PBMCs. Receptor source: a human donor with narcolepsy. CDR3s include the opening cysteine and the closing phenylalanine or tryptophan. The order of the fields is J gene, V gene, D gene, clone size, CDR3 DNA, CDR3 protein. A D gene is named only where the DNA matches it firmly. The size field is filled for only some rows; it gives once, few, many or a size class.

TRBJ1-1 TRBV5-4 NA NA TGTGCCAGCAGCTTCGCGGAGAACACTGAAGCTTTCTTT CASSFAENTEAFF
TRBJ2-1 TRBV7-2 NA once TGTGCCAGCAGCTTAAGGCTAGGTCTGTACAATGAGCAGTTCTTC CASSLRLGLYNEQFF
TRBJ2-5 TRBV6-1 NA NA TGTGCCAGCAGTGAAATATTGGGGGCAGCCCAAGAGACCCAGTACTTC CASSEILGAAQETQYF
TRBJ1-2 TRBV10-3 TRBD1 NA TGTGCCATCAGTCCCCCAGGGGGGGGCTATGGCTACACCTTC CAISPPGGGYGYTF
TRBJ1-1 TRBV7-8 TRBD1 NA TGTGCCAGCAGCCACCCGCAGGGGGCGCGGGCTTTCTTT CASSHPQGARAFF
TRBJ1-6 TRBV27 TRBD1 NA TGTGCCAGCAGGCGGACAGGGAATAATTCACCCCTCCACTTT CASRRTGNNSPLHF
TRBJ1-5 TRBV2 NA NA TGTGCCAGCAGCCAAAGGGGCTTCTATAGCAATCAGCCCCAGCATTTT CASSQRGFYSNQPQHF
TRBJ2-3 TRBV11-3 TRBD1 NA TGTGCCAGCAGCTTGGACAGGGGGCGCCTAAATACGCAGTATTTT CASSLDRGRLNTQYF
TRBJ1-1 TRBV7-2 NA NA TGTGCCAGCAGCTTAGGACCCGTGGGGAGGAACACTGAAGCTTTCTTT CASSLGPVGRNTEAFF
TRBJ1-4 TRBV25-1 NA NA TGTGCCAGCAGTGAAGGGTCCTTAGGGATCCGACTGTTTTTT CASSEGSLGIRLFF
TRBJ2-7 TRBV7-9 TRBD2 once TGTGCCAGCAGCTTAGTAGCGGGGGATTACGAGCAGTACTTC CASSLVAGDYEQYF
TRBJ2-5 TRBV5-4 TRBD2 NA TGTGCCAGCAGCGTTCGGGGGGGCAAGGAGACCCAGTACTTC CASSVRGGKETQYF
TRBJ2-7 TRBV18 NA NA TGTGCCAGCCCCAACGGGGGGCCTTCCTACGAGCAGTACTTC CASPNGGPSYEQYF
TRBJ2-1 TRBV4-2 NA NA TGTGCCAGCAGCCGAGCTACAAGCTCCTACAATGAGCAGTTCTTC CASSRATSSYNEQFF
TRBJ1-1 TRBV5-1 NA NA TGCGCCAGCAGCCCAGGATCCATAGGGGCTTTCTTT CASSPGSIGAFF
TRBJ1-4 TRBV30 TRBD1 NA TGTGCCTGGAGTGCCGGACAGGGACAGGATGAAAAACTGTTTTTT CAWSAGQGQDEKLFF
TRBJ2-5 TRBV7-9 TRBD1 NA TGTGCCAGCAGCACAAGGACAGGGATCGGAGAAGAGACCCAGTACTTC CASSTRTGIGEETQYF
TRBJ2-5 TRBV5-4 NA NA TGTGCCAGCAGCCCAGGAGCTTCAGGGGTCGAGACCCAGTACTTC CASSPGASGVETQYF
TRBJ2-5 TRBV4-2 TRBD1 once TGTGCCAGCAGCCAGGCCACAGGGGGCGAGACCCAGTACTTC CASSQATGGETQYF
TRBJ1-3 TRBV14 TRBD1 few TGTGCCAGCAGCATCTGGACAGGGGTCTCTGGAAACACCATATATTTT CASSIWTGVSGNTIYF
TRBJ1-3 TRBV30 NA NA TGTGCCTGGTGCCCCACGAGAAGGGCCTCTGGAAACACCATATATTTT CAWCPTRRASGNTIYF
TRBJ1-5 TRBV27 NA NA TGTGCCAGCAGTTTAAGGGGTTTTCAGCCCCAGCATTTT CASSLRGFQPQHF
TRBJ2-4 TRBV5-6 TRBD2 NA TGTGCCAGCAGCCGCGGGGGTAGTGTCATTCAGTACTTC CASSRGGSVIQYF